This is a list of T cell receptor beta chains from one sample in a study of shared clonotypes between healthy human individuals. Repertoires were generated with immunoSEQ multiplex PCR, while TCRdb's copy carries only in-frame clones and drops some. The sample holds 2,500,000 or so clones, 90% to 95% seen once. Sequenced input: naive CD4+ T cells from PBMCs. These receptors all come from a man aged 18 to 29 in good health. Some clones in this sample may be carry-over from other donors' samples. CDR3s include the opening cysteine and the closing phenylalanine or tryptophan.

V gene: TRBV29-1; J gene: TRBJ1-6; CDR3 protein: CSVVWDRGSPLHF
V gene: TRBV4-1; J gene: TRBJ1-5; CDR3 protein: CASSQVRGSDQPQHF
V gene: TRBV5-4; J gene: TRBJ1-2; CDR3 protein: CASSPGQGVGGYTF
V gene: TRBV6-5; J gene: TRBJ1-2; CDR3 protein: CASSRTGVTFDTF
V gene: TRBV25-1; J gene: TRBJ2-7; CDR3 protein: CASSPARTGSYEQYF
V gene: TRBV28; J gene: TRBJ1-2; CDR3 protein: CASSLSSPLSIGKYPGYTF
V gene: TRBV28; J gene: TRBJ1-4; CDR3 protein: CASSPSDREGEKLFF
V gene: TRBV5-1; J gene: TRBJ2-5; CDR3 protein: CASSPGLAGGQETQYF
V gene: TRBV9; J gene: TRBJ1-6; CDR3 protein: CASSEGTGSPLHF
V gene: TRBV5-1; J gene: TRBJ2-2; CDR3 protein: CASRGQGANTGELFF
V gene: TRBV20-1; J gene: TRBJ1-1; CDR3 protein: CSVHRGAEAFF
V gene: TRBV7-8; J gene: TRBJ1-5; CDR3 protein: CASSIGLSPTQSNQPQHF
V gene: TRBV11-2; J gene: TRBJ1-1; CDR3 protein: CASSLGQGVRNTEAFF